These T cell receptor beta chains were read from a single sample in a study of cytomegalovirus exposure and HLA in healthy donors. The repertoire was sequenced with immunoSEQ multiplex PCR; TCRdb's copy has only in-frame clones and lacks some. The sample consists of around 150,000 clones, around 86% of them appearing once. The sample consisted of PBMCs. The receptor source for this set is a human donor in good health. Both conserved end residues are part of each CDR3. Each record gives: clone size, V gene, J gene, D gene, CDR3 DNA, CDR3 protein. The D gene is left open where the match is weak. The size of a clone is reported for some rows only, either as once, few or many, or as a class for expanded clones.

once	TRBV5-1	TRBJ2-5	TRBD2	TGCGCCAGCAGCTTGGGCGGCTCGACTAGCGGTCAAGAGACCCAGTACTTC	CASSLGGSTSGQETQYF
NA	TRBV9	TRBJ2-3	TRBD1	TGTGCCAGCAGCGGAAACCTAGGACAGGGGGGCACAGATACGCAGTATTTT	CASSGNLGQGGTDTQYF
NA	TRBV11-3	TRBJ2-7	NA	TGTGCCAGCAGCTCGGACAGAACCTACGAGCAGTACTTC	CASSSDRTYEQYF
few	TRBV25-1	TRBJ1-1	TRBD1	TGTGCCAGCAGCGCCCGGACAGGGTCGGATGAAGCTTTCTTT	CASSARTGSDEAFF
NA	TRBV4-3	TRBJ1-4	NA	TGCGCCAGCAGCCAAGGGAGCATTCAGACAACTAATGAAAAACTGTTTTTT	CASSQGSIQTTNEKLFF
once	TRBV2	TRBJ2-7	TRBD2	TGTGCCAGCGGAAGCGGGAGGGTGGGATACGAGCAGTACTTC	CASGSGRVGYEQYF
few	TRBV4-3	TRBJ1-5	NA	TGCGCCAGCAGCCAAGAAATAGGGGGAGCCCAACCCAATCAGCCCCAGCATTTT	CASSQEIGGAQPNQPQHF
NA	TRBV29-1	TRBJ2-3	NA	TGCAGCGTTCCCGGGTTACCCGTCGATACGCAGTATTTT	CSVPGLPVDTQYF
NA	TRBV6-1	TRBJ1-2	NA	TGTGCCAGCAGTGAAAGGGGGATATTCTATGGCTACACCTTC	CASSERGIFYGYTF
NA	TRBV6-4	TRBJ2-5	TRBD2	TGTGCCAGCGGGCGAGGGACTAGCGGGAAACAAGAGACCCAGTACTTC	CASGRGTSGKQETQYF
NA	TRBV15	TRBJ1-1	NA	TGTGCCACCAGCAGAGACGTGAACACTGAAGCTTTCTTT	CATSRDVNTEAFF
few	TRBV19	TRBJ2-2	NA	TGTGCCAGTATGTGGGGGCTGGACACCGGGGAGCTGTTTTTT	CASMWGLDTGELFF
once	TRBV7-9	TRBJ2-7	TRBD1	TGTGCCAGCAGCTTAGCTCACCAGGGGGCCGAGTACGAGCAGTACTTC	CASSLAHQGAEYEQYF
NA	TRBV6-6	TRBJ1-5	NA	TGTGCCAGCAGTTACCTGGGGGCCGGCAATCAGCCCCAGCATTTT	CASSYLGAGNQPQHF
NA	TRBV10-3	TRBJ2-1	NA	TGTGCCATCAGTTTGGACCTCGGGCGGGGTGAGCAGTTCTTC	CAISLDLGRGEQFF
few	TRBV7-2	TRBJ1-2	TRBD1	TGTGCCAGCAGCGAAGAGACAGGGGCAAGCTATGGCTACACCTTC	CASSEETGASYGYTF
NA	TRBV11-2	TRBJ2-7	NA	TGTGCCAGCAGCTTAGATTCCCTAGGCTCCTACGAGCAGTACTTC	CASSLDSLGSYEQYF
NA	TRBV28	TRBJ1-4	TRBD1	TGTGCCAGCAGTTTGACAGGGGGCGCCTGGGAAAAACTGTTTTTT	CASSLTGGAWEKLFF
once	TRBV4-1	TRBJ1-2	NA	TGCGCCAGCAGCCCTCACGGGGGGGATGGCTACACCTTC	CASSPHGGDGYTF
NA	TRBV27	TRBJ1-2	NA	TGTGCCAGCAGTTTACGGTTTGCAGGTCGAATTCCCCTCTATGGCTACACCTTC	CASSLRFAGRIPLYGYTF
few	TRBV5-1	TRBJ2-7	NA	TGCGCCAGCAGCTTGACAGACCAAGCCACCGAGCAGTACTTC	CASSLTDQATEQYF
NA	TRBV2	TRBJ1-2	NA	TGTGCCAGCAGTGCAGATGCTAACTATGGCTACACCTTC	CASSADANYGYTF
NA	TRBV10-2	TRBJ2-5	TRBD1	TGCGCCAGCAGTGGGAGGGACAGGGGGCGCGGAGGGGAGACCCAGTACTTC	CASSGRDRGRGGETQYF
NA	TRBV2	TRBJ2-3	TRBD2	TGTGCCAGCAGTATTAGCGGGGGGGCAATAGATACGCAGTATTTT	CASSISGGAIDTQYF
NA	TRBV7-2	TRBJ2-3	NA	TGTGCCAGCAGCCCCCGTATTATGGATACGCAGTATTTT	CASSPRIMDTQYF
NA	TRBV2	TRBJ1-1	NA	TGTGCCAGCATTCCCGAGGTCCTCGGCACTGAAGCTTTCTTT	CASIPEVLGTEAFF
once	TRBV5-1	TRBJ1-3	TRBD1	TGCGCCAGCAGCTCCCTGGGGACAGGGGTTCCTGGAAACACCATATATTTT	CASSSLGTGVPGNTIYF
NA	TRBV11-2	TRBJ2-6	NA	TGTGCCAGCAGCGTGAGCTCTGGGGCCAACGTCCTGACTTTC	CASSVSSGANVLTF
NA	TRBV5-5	TRBJ1-5	NA	TGTGCCAGCAGCTTGGGGGGGGATTTTGGGCAGCCCCAGCATTTT	CASSLGGDFGQPQHF
NA	TRBV9	TRBJ2-7	NA	TGTGCCAGCAGCGTAGCGGCAGGGCCCTACGAGCAGTACTTC	CASSVAAGPYEQYF
NA	TRBV5-8	TRBJ1-5	NA	TGTGCCAGCAGCTTGTCGTTCCCTCGGGGACAATCCTCCTTTTATCAGCCCCAGCATTTT	CASSLSFPRGQSSFYQPQHF
few	TRBV6-5	TRBJ1-5	NA	TGTGCCAGCAGTCGACAGTATAGCAATCAGCCCCAGCATTTT	CASSRQYSNQPQHF
NA	TRBV6-1	TRBJ1-1	NA	TGTGCCAGTGTAGAAGGGGGGAACACTGAAGCTTTCTTT	CASVEGGNTEAFF
few	TRBV6-5	TRBJ2-2	NA	TGTGCCAGCACCGTCCCCGGCACCGGGGAGCTGTTTTTT	CASTVPGTGELFF
few	TRBV25-1	TRBJ2-7	TRBD1	TGTGCCAGCAGTGAATACGGGACAGGGGTATACGAGCAGTACTTC	CASSEYGTGVYEQYF
NA	TRBV11-2	TRBJ1-3	NA	TGTGCCAGCAGCGGTGGGACACCCTTCTCTGGAAACACCATATATTTT	CASSGGTPFSGNTIYF
NA	TRBV21-1	TRBJ1-1	NA	TGTGCCAGCAGCGACCCGTCCGGGACAGGGGGTACCTTCCTGAACACTGAAGCTTTCTTT	CASSDPSGTGGTFLNTEAFF
once	TRBV25-1	TRBJ1-3	NA	TGTGCCAGCAGTGCCCTAATTGGAAACACCATATATTTT	CASSALIGNTIYF
many	TRBV6-5	TRBJ1-1	TRBD1	TGTGCCAGCAGTTCTCACGGAGGACAGGGCAACACTGAAGCTTTCTTT	CASSSHGGQGNTEAFF
NA	TRBV5-6	TRBJ2-1	NA	TGTGCCAGCAGCTTGGGGCAGGGCGCTGAGCAGTTCTTC	CASSLGQGAEQFF
NA	TRBV7-8	TRBJ2-6	NA	TGTGCCAGCAGCTTATTCGAGCAGCGGACCAACGTCCTGACTTTC	CASSLFEQRTNVLTF
NA	TRBV29-1	TRBJ2-1	TRBD2	TGCAGCGTGAAATCGGGGGGACTAGGGAATGAGCAGTTCTTC	CSVKSGGLGNEQFF
NA	TRBV4-2	TRBJ1-4	TRBD1	TGTGCCAGCAGCCAAGACCTTCTGACAGGGGATAACCTAGAAAAACTGTTTTTT	CASSQDLLTGDNLEKLFF
few	TRBV27	TRBJ2-3	TRBD2	TGTGCCAGCAGTTGGGCCTCCGGGACTAGGTATGATACGCAGTATTTT	CASSWASGTRYDTQYF
NA	TRBV5-4	TRBJ2-7	NA	TGTGCCAGCAGCTTACTCGACAGACCCTACGAGCAGTACTTC	CASSLLDRPYEQYF
NA	TRBV2	TRBJ1-5	NA	TGTGCCAGCAGTGAGTGGGCAGGGCGTCAGCCCCAGCATTTT	CASSEWAGRQPQHF
NA	TRBV7-9	TRBJ2-2	NA	TGTGCCAGCAGCTTAGCCGGGGGGCTGGAGCTGTTTTTT	CASSLAGGLELFF
NA	TRBV16	TRBJ1-2	TRBD1	TGTGCCAGCAGCCCGGACAGGGGTGGCTACACCTTC	CASSPDRGGYTF
NA	TRBV27	TRBJ1-1	TRBD1	TGTGCCAGCAGTTTCAAGGGGGCGCGAACTGAAGCTTTCTTT	CASSFKGARTEAFF
NA	TRBV5-4	TRBJ2-7	TRBD1	TGTGCCAGCAGCTTGGGAGGGGCAGGGGGCGAGCAGTACTTC	CASSLGGAGGEQYF
NA	TRBV4-3	TRBJ2-2	NA	TGCGCCAGCAGCCAAGGGCAGGCCCGGTCCGGGGAGCTGTTTTTT	CASSQGQARSGELFF
few	TRBV7-2	TRBJ2-2	NA	TGTGCCAGCATCCCCACTCGATACACCGGGGAGCTGTTTTTT	CASIPTRYTGELFF
NA	TRBV27	TRBJ1-2	NA	TGTGCCAGCAGTTTAAGGGGACACCGTAAATCCTATGGCTACACCTTC	CASSLRGHRKSYGYTF